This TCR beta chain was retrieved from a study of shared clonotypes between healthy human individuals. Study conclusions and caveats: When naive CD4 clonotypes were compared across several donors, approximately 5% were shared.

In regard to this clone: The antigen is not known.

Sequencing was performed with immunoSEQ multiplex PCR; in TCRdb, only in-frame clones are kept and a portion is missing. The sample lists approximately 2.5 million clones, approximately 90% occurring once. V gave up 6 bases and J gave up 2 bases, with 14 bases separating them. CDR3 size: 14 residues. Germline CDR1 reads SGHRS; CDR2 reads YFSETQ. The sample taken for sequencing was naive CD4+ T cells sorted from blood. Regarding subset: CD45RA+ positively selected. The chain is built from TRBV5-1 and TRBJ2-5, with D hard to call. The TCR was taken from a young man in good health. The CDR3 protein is CASIAVTGQETQYF. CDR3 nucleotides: TGCGCCAGCATTGCAGTGACGGGTCAAGAGACCCAGTACTTC. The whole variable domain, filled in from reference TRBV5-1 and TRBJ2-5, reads KAGVTQTPRYLIKTRGQQVTLSCSPISGHRSVSWYQQTPGQGLQFLFEYFSETQRNKGNFPGRFSGRQFSNSRSEMNVSTLELGDSALYLCASIAVTGQETQYFGPGTRLLVL.